The TCR beta chain under discussion was sequenced for a study of CD8+ T cells in alopecia areata. Study results and limitations: Uncertainty remains about how baseline CD8+ expansion links to response, with one nonresponder. While tofacitinib was given, many expanded lesional clones persisted in scalp and blood. Greater clonality was observed in lesional scalp samples, especially alopecia totalis/universalis, versus normal scalp.

The treatment here: oral pan-JAK inhibitor, 5-10 mg twice daily. Alopecia areata patients provided lesional scalp punch biopsies and peripheral blood, both collected for the study. CDR3 length: 15 residues. Germline V gives CDR1 GTSNPN, CDR2 SVGIG (reference sequence). Trimming cost V 2 bases and J 5 bases, with 15 bases left between them. This clone showed up just a few times. Its matching antigen is unknown. Reverse transcription of extracted RNA yielded cDNA, which provided the sequencing template. Profiling relied on immunoSEQ multiplex PCR, and the TCRdb table lists in-frame clones only, not all of them. The sample shows 200,000 or so clones, 55% to 75% of them seen only once.

This sequence joins TRBV30 and TRBJ1-4; D call uncertain. This clonotype was obtained from a human donor with alopecia areata. Sequenced material: CD4+ T cells sorted from blood, taken at week 24, from a patient treated with tofacitinib. The CDR3 sequence is CAWSLSLGGNEKLFF. The CDR3 DNA sequence: TGTGCCTGGAGTTTGTCTCTGGGTGGGAATGAAAAACTGTTTTTT. The variable domain in full, completed from reference TRBV30 and TRBJ1-4, reads SQTIHQWPATLVQPVGSPLSLECTVEGTSNPNLYWYRQAAGRGLQLLFYSVGIGQISSEVPQNLSASRPQDRQFILSSKKLLLSDSGFYLCAWSLSLGGNEKLFFGSGTQLSVL.